The next 25 T cell receptor beta chains were all read from a single sample in a study of shared clonotypes between healthy human individuals. Using immunoSEQ multiplex PCR, the repertoire was profiled, and TCRdb retains in-frame clones only, with some absent. The sample has about 190,000 clones, approximately 60% seen once. Material: memory CD4+ T cells sorted from blood. Subset specified: CD45RA-negative fraction. These receptors came from a young man in good health.

V and J are TRBV18 and TRBJ2-7; 7 bases fit TRBD1. CDR1 is KGHSH, CDR2 LQKENI, per germline. The CDR3 covers 14 residues. J lost 10 bases, V lost 0 bases, and 9 bases had no gene match. The CDR3 nucleotides are TGTGCCAGCTCACCACCGGGGTCCCACAGGGGACAGTACTTC. This gives the protein CASSPPGSHRGQYF. Complete variable domain (other parts from reference TRBV18 and TRBJ2-7): NAGVMQNPRHLVRRRGQEARLRCSPMKGHSHVYWYRQLPEEGLKFMVYLQKENIIDESGMPKERFSAEFPKEGPSILRIQQVVRGDSAAYFCASSPPGSHRGQYFGPGTRLTVT.

V usage is TRBV12-5 and J usage is TRBJ1-1; D may be TRBD1 (5 bases). Germline V gives CDR1 LGHNT, CDR2 FRNRAP. V lost 7 bases and J 4 bases, leaving 13 bases between the germline ends. CDR3 length: 13 residues. The DNA for the CDR3 is TGTGCTAGTGCTACGGACACCGTCACTGAAGCTTTCTTT. It translates to CASATDTVTEAFF.

This chain links TRBV2 with TRBJ1-5; the D is unclear. CDR3 length: 13 residues. Germline CDR1 reads SNHLY; CDR2 reads FYNNEI. Trimming stripped 0 bases from V and 4 bases from J, with 4 bases between. The CDR3 loop reads CASSEAVNQPQHF. The CDR3 DNA reads as TGTGCCAGCAGTGAAGCGGTTAATCAGCCCCAGCATTTT.

The chain couples TRBV30 to TRBJ2-7; 9 bases fit TRBD2. CDR1 GTSNPN and CDR2 SVGIG come from the germline V gene (reference sequence). The CDR3 has 11 amino acids. CDR3 region: CAWGRLADLSV. CDR3 sequence (DNA): TGTGCCTGGGGGCGACTAGCGGATCTGTCAGTC.

The rearrangement uses TRBV18 and TRBJ2-7; D gene ambiguous. Germline CDR1 is KGHSH and CDR2 is LQKENI. V was clipped by 2 bases and J by 1 base, with 6 bases between them. The CDR3 spans 13 residues. This CDR3 is CASSPAPSYEQYF. Here the CDR3 DNA reads TGTGCCAGCTCACCAGCCCCATCCTACGAGCAGTACTTC.

The chain employs TRBV29-1 and TRBJ2-3; 10 bases line up with TRBD2. This CDR3 contains 15 residues. After removal of 6 bases from V and 1 base from J, the junction contained 7 bases not matched to a gene. Per the germline V gene, CDR1 is SQVTM and CDR2 is ANQGSEA. The CDR3, as DNA: TGCAGCGTCCGAGGGACTAGCGCCGGCACAGATACGCAGTATTTT. Protein: CSVRGTSAGTDTQYF.

The chain joins TRBV28 to TRBJ2-3; D possibly corresponds to TRBD1 (5 bases). The V end was cut by 2 bases, the J end by 2 bases, with 5 bases between. The germline V gene encodes CDR1 MDHEN and CDR2 SYDVKM. This CDR3 is 13 amino acids long. CDR3 in amino acids: CASSLGATDTQYF. In nucleotides, the CDR3 is TGTGCCAGCAGTTTAGGGGCCACAGATACGCAGTATTTT.

V gene TRBV12-5 combines with J gene TRBJ2-1; D perhaps matches TRBD2 (6 bases). The CDR3 contains 13 residues. Germline CDR1 and CDR2: LGHNT and FRNRAP. Deletions cut 6 bases from V and 6 bases from J, with 12 bases between. The CDR3 nucleotides read TGTGCTAGTGGCCACGGAGGGGCCAATGAGCAGTTCTTC. Translated: CASGHGGANEQFF.

The chain joins TRBV4-3 to TRBJ1-1; D is uncertain. The length of the CDR3 is 13 residues. Germline assignment: CDR1 LGHNA and CDR2 YSLEER. V was shortened by 0 bases and J by 1 base, with 3 bases between the two germline ends. DNA of the CDR3: TGCGCCAGCAGCCAAGATTGGAACACTGAAGCTTTCTTT. Translated, it gives CASSQDWNTEAFF.

CDR3 protein: CSVGHRYNNEQFF. The CDR3 coding sequence is TGCAGCGTCGGACACCGGTATAACAATGAGCAGTTCTTC. This chain uses TRBV29-1 with TRBJ2-1, with TRBD1 as a possible D gene (5 bases). CDR1 and CDR2 from the germline V gene are SQVTM and ANQGSEA. The CDR3 contains 13 residues. V gave up 6 bases and J gave up 5 bases, with 14 bases separating them.

The V gene is TRBV19, the J gene TRBJ1-5, with D possibly being TRBD1 (6 bases). Germline V gene sequence: CDR1 LNHDA, CDR2 SQIVND (reference sequence). This CDR3 contains 15 residues. The V gene lost 3 bases and the J gene lost 1 base, with 10 bases spanning the gap. In nucleotides, the CDR3 is TGTGCCAGTAGTATTAGTGGGACAAGCAATCAGCCCCAGCATTTT. Translating it yields CASSISGTSNQPQHF.

There are a few counts of this clone. The CDR3 sequence: CASSPHGGETQYF. CDR3 bases: TGTGCCAGCAGCCCCCATGGGGGTGAGACCCAGTACTTC. V is TRBV28 and J is TRBJ2-5; the D call may be TRBD1 or TRBD2 (5 bases each). Deletions cut 6 bases from V and 5 bases from J, with 13 bases between. The length of the CDR3 is 13 residues. Germline-derived CDR1 and CDR2 are MDHEN and SYDVKM.

The chain combines TRBV30 with TRBJ2-3; no clear D gene. Trimming removed 4 bases from V and 1 base from J, with 9 bases in between. This CDR3 spans 13 amino acids. The V gene's germline CDR1 is GTSNPN and CDR2 SVGIG (reference sequence). The CDR3 DNA reads TGTGCCTGGACTAGACCGCGCACAGATACGCAGTATTTT. Protein: CAWTRPRTDTQYF.

This clone was detected many times. V usage is TRBV5-4 and J usage is TRBJ1-1, with a tentative D call TRBD1 (5 bases). CDR3 length equals 16 residues. Looked up from germline, CDR1 is SGHNT and CDR2 is YYREEE (reference sequence). V was shortened by 4 bases and J by 0 bases, with 16 bases between the two germline ends. Written as DNA, the CDR3 is TGTGCCAGCAGCGCAGGGACCGAAAGAATGAACACTGAAGCTTTCTTT. The encoded protein is CASSAGTERMNTEAFF.

V is TRBV11-2 and J is TRBJ2-5; TRBD1 agrees at 11 bases. Losses at the gene ends were 5 bases for V and 3 bases for J; bases not matched to a gene: 5. This CDR3 contains 15 residues. Germline values: CDR1 SGHAT, CDR2 FQNNGV. The CDR3 here is CASSLGQGAEETQYF. The DNA of the CDR3 is TGTGCCAGCAGCCTCGGACAGGGGGCTGAAGAGACCCAGTACTTC.

This chain uses TRBV5-8 with TRBJ1-1; D gene uncertain. The CDR3 runs to 16 residues. CDR1 and CDR2 (germline): SGHTS, YDEGEE. Trimming took off 4 bases at V and 1 base at J, with 17 bases between the two ends. The CDR3 reads CASSPRGSRSNTEAFF. The CDR3, as DNA: TGTGCCAGCAGCCCCCGGGGTTCTAGGTCGAACACTGAAGCTTTCTTT. The full variable domain, in which reference TRBV5-8 and TRBJ1-1 provide the parts outside the CDR3, is EAGVTQSPTHLIKTRGQQATLRCSPISGHTSVYWYQQALGLGLQFLLWYDEGEERNRGNFPPRFSGRQFPNYSSELNVNALELEDSALYLCASSPRGSRSNTEAFFGQGTRLTVV.

The V call is TRBV5-5, the J call TRBJ1-3; TRBD1 is a possible D gene (5 bases). Trimming left V 4 bases short and J 0 bases short, with 17 bases between. Germline values: CDR1 SGHKS, CDR2 YYEKEE (reference sequence). The CDR3 length is 17 residues. CDR3 region: CASSIRQIRGSGNTIYF. CDR3 DNA sequence: TGTGCCAGCAGCATCAGACAGATAAGAGGCTCTGGAAACACCATATATTTT.

The J gene is TRBJ2-7, the V gene TRBV21-1; TRBD2, as called in the table, went unchecked against the DNA. TRBV21-1 is recorded as a pseudogene. The CDR3 runs to 14 residues. As DNA, the CDR3 is TGTGCCAGCAGTTTTGCGGGGGCATGCTACGAGCAGTACTTC. This gives the protein CASSFAGACYEQYF.

The V and J genes are TRBV5-1 and TRBJ2-7; D uncertain. CDR3 length: 14 residues. V lost 0 bases, J lost 5 bases, and 12 bases lay in between. The germline gives CDR1 SGHRS, CDR2 YFSETQ. CDR3 in DNA: TGCGCCAGCAGCTTGGGGACCCCAGGAGACGAGCAGTACTTC. This encodes CASSLGTPGDEQYF.

The rearrangement joins TRBV18 to TRBJ1-1; TRBD1 might be the D (5 bases). The CDR3 length is 15 residues. V lost 3 bases, J lost 4 bases, and 15 bases lay in between. CDR1 and CDR2 (germline): KGHSH, LQKENI. The DNA of the CDR3 is TGTGCCAGCTCACCTTTCGAAGGGGTGGGCACTGAAGCTTTCTTT. Translation: CASSPFEGVGTEAFF.

J is TRBJ2-1 and V is TRBV7-7; 8 nucleotides match TRBD2. This CDR3 region has 16 residues. V gave up 2 bases and J gave up 6 bases; unmatched junction bases: 9. Germline assignment: CDR1 SSHAT and CDR2 FNYEAQ (reference sequence). The CDR3 here is CASSLLSAGAGNEQFF. DNA of the CDR3: TGTGCCAGCAGCTTACTCTCAGCGGGGGCAGGCAATGAGCAGTTCTTC.

This clone appeared a few times. The chain carries TRBV5-6 and TRBJ2-3; D is perhaps TRBD1 or TRBD2 (5 bases each). V lost 4 bases and J lost 4, with 19 bases in between. The CDR3 sequence is 16 residues long. The germline gives CDR1 SGHDT, CDR2 YYEEEE. CDR3 sequence (DNA): TGTGCCAGCAGCCCCCGGGGCGAGGGTTTTTCAGATACGCAGTATTTT. Protein sequence: CASSPRGEGFSDTQYF.

The V call is TRBV11-2, the J call TRBJ2-7, with D tentatively TRBD2 (6 bases). The CDR3 consists of 16 residues. V lost 2 bases and J 3 bases, leaving 17 bases between the germline ends. Germline lookup yields CDR1 SGHAT and CDR2 FQNNGV. In DNA, the CDR3 is TGTGCCAGCAGCTTATTGTCCGGGAGTGGTATCTACGAGCAGTACTTC. It encodes CASSLLSGSGIYEQYF.

The chain uses TRBV5-5 and TRBJ2-6; either TRBD1 or TRBD2 may fit D (5 bases each). Per germline, CDR1 SGHKS and CDR2 YYEKEE (reference sequence). Trimming took off 3 bases at V and 0 bases at J, with 16 bases between the two ends. The CDR3 is 18 residues long. The CDR3 sequence is CASSSSGAPLSGANVLTF. In nucleotides, the CDR3 is TGTGCCAGCAGCTCGTCCGGGGCTCCCCTCTCTGGGGCCAACGTCCTGACTTTC.

This CDR3 reads CASSRRLTGPGAGELFF. CDR3 sequence (DNA): TGTGCCAGCAGCCGGCGGCTGACAGGCCCCGGCGCCGGGGAGCTGTTTTTT. The chain couples TRBV7-8 to TRBJ2-2; maybe TRBD1 (6 bases). This CDR3 contains 17 residues. V lost 5 bases to trimming and J lost 6 bases, with 22 bases between them. In germline, CDR1 is SGHVS, CDR2 FQNEAQ.